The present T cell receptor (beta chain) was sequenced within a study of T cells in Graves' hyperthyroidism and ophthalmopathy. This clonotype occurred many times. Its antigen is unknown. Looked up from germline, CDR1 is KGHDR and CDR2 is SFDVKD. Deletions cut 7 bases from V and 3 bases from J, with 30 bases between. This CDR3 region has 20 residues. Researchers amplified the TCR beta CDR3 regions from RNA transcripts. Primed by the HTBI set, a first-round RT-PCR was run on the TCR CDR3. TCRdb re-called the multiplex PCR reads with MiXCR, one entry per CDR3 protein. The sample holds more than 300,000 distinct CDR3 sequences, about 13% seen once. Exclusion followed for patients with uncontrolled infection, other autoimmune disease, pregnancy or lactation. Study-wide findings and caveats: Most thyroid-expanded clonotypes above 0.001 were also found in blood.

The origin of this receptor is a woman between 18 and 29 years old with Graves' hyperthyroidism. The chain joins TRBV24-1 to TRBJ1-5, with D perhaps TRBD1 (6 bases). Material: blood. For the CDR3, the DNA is TGTGCCACCAGCGATCCCCCTGAGGCGGGGGGCGACGCTTACAATCAGCCCCAGCATTTT. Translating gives CATSDPPEAGGDAYNQPQHF.